This TCR beta chain was captured by sequencing in a study of blood T cell dynamics during melanoma immunotherapy. In the study overall: Metastatic melanoma patients received first-line pembrolizumab or nivolumab plus ipilimumab. Findings of the study overall: The study could not tell melanoma-specific clones from general immune activation.

Note on this clone: No antigen is known for it.

Sample time point: pre-treatment baseline. Samples come from before therapy and from week 3 after the first blockade cycle. No patient had earlier systemic cancer treatment, concurrent immunosuppressants, or another active cancer. Sequenced by immunoSEQ multiplex PCR; TCRdb stores in-frame clones only, minus some. Among 8,500 to 10,000 clones listed, roughly 90% were seen once. CDR3 length equals 15 residues. Trimming left V 5 bases short and J 1 base short, with 15 bases between. CDR1 and CDR2 from the germline V gene are SGHRS and YFSETQ. The sample consisted of blood, taken from a patient treated with checkpoint blockade. The chain is built from TRBV5-1 and TRBJ2-5; D may be TRBD2 (6 bases). The TCR comes from a human donor with melanoma. CDR3 in DNA: TGCGCCAGCAGTGGAGGGCTACTAGCCCAAGAGACCCAGTACTTC. Translated, it gives CASSGGLLAQETQYF.